Listed below are T cell receptor beta chains from one sample, sequenced in a study of cytomegalovirus exposure and HLA in healthy donors. The method was immunoSEQ multiplex PCR; TCRdb's version includes in-frame clones alone and lacks a portion of them. The sample contains approximately 140,000 clones, roughly nine tenths of which appear only once. Sequencing input: PBMCs. The receptors derive from a man aged 18-30 years in good health and CMV-seronegative. CDR3s include the opening cysteine and the closing phenylalanine or tryptophan. A D gene is named only where the DNA matches it firmly. Clone size is not always given. Where it is, it says once, few, many or a class for expanded clones.

V gene	clone size	D gene	J gene	CDR3 DNA	CDR3 protein
TRBV9	.	TRBD1	TRBJ2-1	TGTGCCAGCAGCGCCGGACAGGGGGCTTGGAATGAGCAGTTCTTC	CASSAGQGAWNEQFF
TRBV7-8	.	TRBD2	TRBJ2-3	TGTGCCAGCAGCTTAGATAGAGGGAGGGTTGCGGCAGATACGCAGTATTTT	CASSLDRGRVAADTQYF
TRBV2	once	.	TRBJ2-7	TGTGCCAGCAGTTATCGGACTCTGGTCGAGCAGTACTTC	CASSYRTLVEQYF
TRBV7-9	.	TRBD2	TRBJ2-1	TGTGCCAGCAGCTCTAGCGGTTATCCCTACAATGAGCAGTTCTTC	CASSSSGYPYNEQFF
TRBV27	.	.	TRBJ2-3	TGTGCCAGCAGTTTGGACAGTGCAGATACGCAGTATTTT	CASSLDSADTQYF
TRBV5-1	.	TRBD2	TRBJ2-2	TGCGCCAGCAGAGATGGCGGGAGGGTGAACACCGGGGAGCTGTTTTTT	CASRDGGRVNTGELFF
TRBV6-6	.	.	TRBJ2-2	TGTGCCAGCAGTTACGGCGGGAACACCGGGGAGCTGTTTTTT	CASSYGGNTGELFF
TRBV10-1	once	.	TRBJ1-3	TGCGCCAGCAGTGTCAGCTCTGGAAACACCATATATTTT	CASSVSSGNTIYF
TRBV19	.	.	TRBJ2-5	TGTGCCAGTAGTATTGGGCAGATAGAGACCCAGTACTTC	CASSIGQIETQYF
TRBV15	.	TRBD2	TRBJ2-3	TGTGCCACCAGCAGTTCTAGCGGGAGTGGGGCAGATACGCAGTATTTT	CATSSSSGSGADTQYF
TRBV6-1	few	TRBD2	TRBJ2-7	TGTGCCACGACTAGCGGCTACGAGCAGTACTTC	CATTSGYEQYF
TRBV28	.	TRBD1	TRBJ2-7	TGTGCCAGCAGCCTAGGACAGGGGGGCGAGCAGTACTTC	CASSLGQGGEQYF
TRBV27	.	TRBD1	TRBJ2-7	TGTGCCAGCAGTTTTACAGGGGGCGAAAACTACGAGCAGTACTTC	CASSFTGGENYEQYF
TRBV7-9	.	TRBD1	TRBJ1-1	TGTGCCAGCAGCCGTTCACAGGGGAGGACTGAAGCTTTCTTT	CASSRSQGRTEAFF
TRBV6-5	once	TRBD2	TRBJ2-1	TGTGCCAGCAGTTACTCAGGGGCTAGCGGCTACAATGAGCAGTTCTTC	CASSYSGASGYNEQFF
TRBV6-4	.	TRBD2	TRBJ2-7	TGTGCCAGCAGTTTCGGGACTAGCGGATACGAGCAGTACTTC	CASSFGTSGYEQYF
TRBV19	.	TRBD1	TRBJ2-6	TGTGCCAGCGCTAGGGGGACAGGGGAAGCTGGGGCCAACGTCCTGACTTTC	CASARGTGEAGANVLTF
TRBV19	.	.	TRBJ2-7	TGTGCCAGTCGCGACGGGAGAATCTCCTACGAGCAGTACTTC	CASRDGRISYEQYF
TRBV25-1	.	TRBD2	TRBJ2-1	TGTGCCAGCAGTAAAGAGGGCGGGAGTGAAAGTGAGCAGTTCTTC	CASSKEGGSESEQFF
TRBV4-1	.	TRBD2	TRBJ2-7	TGCGCCAGCAGCCAAGATAGGACTAGCGGGACAGGTCGACAGTACTTC	CASSQDRTSGTGRQYF
TRBV5-8	once	.	TRBJ1-5	TGTGCCAGCAGCTTTTCCCGGCCCCAGCATTTT	CASSFSRPQHF
TRBV25-1	.	.	TRBJ2-3	TGTGCCAGCAGTGTACTAGATACGCAGTATTTT	CASSVLDTQYF
TRBV5-1	.	.	TRBJ1-3	TGCGCCAGCAGCTTGGCAGGTTCTGGAAACACCATATATTTT	CASSLAGSGNTIYF
TRBV18	.	.	TRBJ1-3	TGTGCCAGCTCACCACCGTCTCTCAGGGATCTGATTGGAAACACCATATATTTT	CASSPPSLRDLIGNTIYF
TRBV6-7	once	TRBD1	TRBJ2-7	TGTGCCAGCAACCATCCGGGACAGGGGTTCGACGAGCAGTACTTC	CASNHPGQGFDEQYF
TRBV2	.	.	TRBJ1-6	TGTGCCAGCAGAAAGAAGACAGCAAATTCACCCCTCCACTTT	CASRKKTANSPLHF
TRBV5-1	.	.	TRBJ2-7	TGCGCCAGCAGCCTGCCCCTAGCGTCTACCTACGAGCAGTACTTC	CASSLPLASTYEQYF
TRBV27	.	TRBD1	TRBJ1-4	TGTGCCAGCAGTTCAGGACAGGGTTACGAAAAACTGTTTTTT	CASSSGQGYEKLFF
TRBV5-5	once	TRBD1	TRBJ1-2	TGTGCCAGCAGCTGGAGATTAGGACAGGAGGCTAACTATGGCTACACCTTC	CASSWRLGQEANYGYTF
TRBV18	.	TRBD2	TRBJ2-1	TGTGCCAGCTCACCAGGACTAGCGGGGGGGCAGTTGTCCTACAATGAGCAGTTCTTC	CASSPGLAGGQLSYNEQFF
TRBV4-1	.	.	TRBJ1-4	TGCGCCAGCAGCCATCCCTATGAAAAACTGTTTTTT	CASSHPYEKLFF
TRBV28	.	.	TRBJ1-2	TGTGCCAGCAGTTTAGTCCATGCGGGGGGCTACACCTTC	CASSLVHAGGYTF
TRBV4-1	.	.	TRBJ2-7	TGCGCCAGCAGCCAAGGAGAATCTGGTAGCTACGAGCAGTACTTC	CASSQGESGSYEQYF
TRBV5-1	.	TRBD2	TRBJ2-7	TGCGCCAGCAGGAGAGCGGGGGCGGGCGAGCAGTACTTC	CASRRAGAGEQYF
TRBV7-2	.	TRBD2	TRBJ2-1	TGTGCCAGCAGCCCCGGGGGGGGTGTAGGACCGAGAGGCAATGAGCAGTTCTTC	CASSPGGGVGPRGNEQFF